This T cell receptor (beta chain) stems from a study of blood T cell repertoires in COVID-19. Study details: The study drew acute and convalescent COVID-19 samples from the United States, Italy and Spain. PBMCs, B-cell-depleted T cells, or T cells provided the cDNA or gDNA that made up the material.

Original data processing: Amplified reference gene primers provided the basis for estimating nucleated cell counts. Method: immunoSEQ multiplex PCR; TCRdb's copy keeps in-frame clones and lacks some. V and J calls and clone size follow that table, whereas D and trimming were derived from the DNA. The sample has 270,000 or so clones, approximately 91% seen once. This clone came up once. This CDR3 has 15 residues. V dropped 8 bases and J dropped 5; count of bases not matched to a gene: 14. Germline V gene data show CDR1 as ENHRY and CDR2 as SYGVKD. This receptor was identified in a middle-aged woman who had recovered from COVID-19. The chain has TRBV10-3 and TRBJ2-5, with 7 positions matching TRBD2. Sequencing was performed on peripheral blood. The CDR3 loop reads CAIGAGVSNGETQYF. The CDR3 DNA reads as TGTGCCATCGGGGCGGGAGTATCCAACGGGGAGACCCAGTACTTC.